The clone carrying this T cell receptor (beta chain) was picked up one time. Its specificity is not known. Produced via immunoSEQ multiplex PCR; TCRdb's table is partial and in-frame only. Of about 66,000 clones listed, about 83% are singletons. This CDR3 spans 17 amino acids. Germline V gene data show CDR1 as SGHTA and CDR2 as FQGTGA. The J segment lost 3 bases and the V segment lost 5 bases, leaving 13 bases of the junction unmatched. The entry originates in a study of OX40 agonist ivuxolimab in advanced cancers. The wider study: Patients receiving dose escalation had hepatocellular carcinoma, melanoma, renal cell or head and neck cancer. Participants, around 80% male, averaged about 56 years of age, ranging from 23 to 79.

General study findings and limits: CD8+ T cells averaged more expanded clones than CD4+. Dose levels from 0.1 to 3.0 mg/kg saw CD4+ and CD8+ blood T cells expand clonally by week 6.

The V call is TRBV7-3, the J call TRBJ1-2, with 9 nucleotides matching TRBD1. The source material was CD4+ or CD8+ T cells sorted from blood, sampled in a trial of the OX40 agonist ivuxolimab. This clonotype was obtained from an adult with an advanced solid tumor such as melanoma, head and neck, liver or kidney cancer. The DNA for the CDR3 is TGTGCCAGCAGCCAACGGACAGGGGTTGTTTTTCACTATGGCTACACCTTC. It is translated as CASSQRTGVVFHYGYTF.